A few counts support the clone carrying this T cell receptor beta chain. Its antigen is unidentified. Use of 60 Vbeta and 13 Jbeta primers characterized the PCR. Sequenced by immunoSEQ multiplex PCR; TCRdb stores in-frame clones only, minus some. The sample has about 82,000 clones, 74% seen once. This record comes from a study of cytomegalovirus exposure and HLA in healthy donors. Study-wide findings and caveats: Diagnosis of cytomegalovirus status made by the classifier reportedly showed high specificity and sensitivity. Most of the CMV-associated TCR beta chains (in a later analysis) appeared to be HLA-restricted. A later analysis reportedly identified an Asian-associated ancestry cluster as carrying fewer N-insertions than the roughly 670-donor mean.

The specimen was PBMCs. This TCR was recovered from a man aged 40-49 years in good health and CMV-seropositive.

The CDR3 here is CASSLRGSPLRGYTF. In nucleotides, the CDR3 is TGTGCCAGCAGTTTAAGAGGGAGCCCCCTACGGGGCTACACCTTC. The V gene is TRBV28, the J gene TRBJ1-2; D gene unclear. The CDR3 length is 15 residues. Germline-derived CDR1 and CDR2 are MDHEN and SYDVKM. Trimming pared 2 bases from V and 8 bases from J, leaving 18 bases between.